This T cell receptor (beta chain) was retrieved from a study of shared clonotypes between healthy human individuals. Data came from immunoSEQ multiplex PCR; TCRdb stores just in-frame clones and leaves some out. The sample includes about 680,000 clones, 92% of them seen just once. Naive CD8 cells lacked CD45RO, underwent positive selection for CCR7 and left out terminally differentiated effector memory CD45RA+ cells. Germline CDR1 and CDR2: MGHRA and YSYEKL. This CDR3 contains 16 residues. Trimming stripped 0 bases from V and 3 bases from J, with 14 bases between. The sample holds one count of this clone.

This rearrangement joins TRBV4-1 to TRBJ1-2; D possibly corresponds to TRBD1 (5 bases). Sequencing was performed on naive CD8+ T cells sorted from blood. The TCR comes from a man aged 25-45 years in good health. CDR3 sequence reads: CASSQDSQGRHYGYTF. The CDR3 DNA reads TGCGCCAGCAGCCAAGATAGTCAGGGCCGTCACTATGGCTACACCTTC.